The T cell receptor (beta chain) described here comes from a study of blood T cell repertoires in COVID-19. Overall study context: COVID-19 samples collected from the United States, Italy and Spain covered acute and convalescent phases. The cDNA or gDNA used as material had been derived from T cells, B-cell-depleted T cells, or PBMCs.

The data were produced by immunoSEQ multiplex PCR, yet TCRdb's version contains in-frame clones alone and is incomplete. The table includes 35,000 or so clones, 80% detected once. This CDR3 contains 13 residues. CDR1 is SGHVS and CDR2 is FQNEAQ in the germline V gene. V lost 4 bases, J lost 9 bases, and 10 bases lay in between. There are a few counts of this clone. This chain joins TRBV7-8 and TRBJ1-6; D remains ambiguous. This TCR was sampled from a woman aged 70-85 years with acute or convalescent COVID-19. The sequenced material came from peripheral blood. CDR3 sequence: CASSSTPLSPLHF. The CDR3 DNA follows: TGTGCCAGCAGCTCCACTCCCCTTTCACCCCTCCACTTT.